Given below is one T cell receptor beta chain in context. Only a few counts were recorded for this clone. Its antigen remains unidentified. No much larger clonotype is one base removed from it; base qualities were not supplied. V ends up 3 bases short and J 0 bases short, with an unmatched junction base count of 1. The CDR3 starts with the cysteine, ends with the phenylalanine, and has 15 residues. The CDR3 DNA has 45 bases and is translated from base 1. From the germline V gene, CDR1 is MRHNA and CDR2 is SNTAGT. This sample is part of a study of radiation and T cells in renal cell carcinoma (TCRdb year 2020). At the level of the whole study: TCR beta sequencing covered 50 to 55 samples in total, comprising some 26 tumors and around 27 peripheral blood samples. Across all 55 or so samples, 4,016,671 unique CDR3 nucleotide sequences, encoding 2.5 million to 3 million unique CDR3 amino acid sequences, were identified. The study at large found these results: Because only small tumor regions of approximately 1 g were available, intratumoral heterogeneity was not captured. TCR clonality was higher in irradiated tumors than in controls, as the top 100 clonotypes made up an average of approximately 50% of the repertoire in irradiated tumors compared with around 40% in nephrectomy-only tumors. The single-armed trial design could not address effects of radiation dose or scheduling on the TCR repertoire. Irradiated tumors contained more dominant CDR3 motifs, and these motifs occupied a larger share of the repertoire than in control tumors. Because pretreatment tumor biopsies were not available, the study could not determine whether clonotypes were already present within the tumor at baseline. In blood, the top tumor clonotypes increased between baseline and 2 weeks post-radiation and then shrank by 4 weeks, which suggests that tumor-resident clones expanded only transiently.

TCR beta libraries were generated from genomic DNA with the immunoSEQ kit, following the manufacturer's recommendations. For library preparation, a first multiplex PCR was performed with proprietary primers, followed by a second PCR in which unique barcodes were added, and bead cleanups were performed after each round. A positive control reaction and a negative control reaction, both provided in the kit, were run with every batch of samples. The final libraries underwent checking on an Agilent 4200 TapeStation D1000 ScreenTape, volumetric pooling, and quantification by qPCR. An Illumina NextSeq500 fitted with a MidOutput 150-cycle cartridge performed the sequencing, running 156 Read1 cycles and 15 Index1 cycles with the kit's custom primers. The pooled library was loaded at approximately 1 pM with a roughly 20% PhiX control spike-in. In the source study's methods: The vendor-processed data were analyzed in R, and a clonotype was defined as all T cells that share the same CDR3 nucleotide sequence. For clone abundance analyses, frequencies were normalized to the 10,000 most abundant clones in each sample. Before analysis, public T cell clones were removed, and these numbered fewer than six per sample on average. Dominant motifs were analyzed with ImmunoMap using the PAM10 matrix, a gap penalty of 30, and a homology threshold of 0.3, and motifs with a cumulative frequency of at least 0.01 were considered dominant. Tumor-enriched and baseline blood-enriched clonotypes were defined by at least a 32-fold difference in abundance between compartments. Tumor-blood repertoire similarity was measured with the Baroni-Urbani and Buser coefficient, and group comparisons used two-tailed Wilcoxon tests in R. TCRdb mirrors the immuneACCESS table, restricted to in-frame sequences. Some clones are absent from its copies; in checked studies, under half trace to an unresolved V gene, and the reason for the others is unknown. From that table come the V and J calls and clone size; the DNA was used to work out D and trimming. Across this sample there are around 15,000 clones, with less than 65% seen only once. 27% of the sample rests with the top ten.

The time point label for this specimen denotes: tumor resected at nephrectomy. The sample's treatment or condition label, in plain terms: 15 Gy SBRT to primary tumor, nephrectomy 4 weeks later. Samples came from a clinical trial, in which primary renal cell carcinomas received 15 Gy stereotactic body radiation therapy followed by nephrectomy 4 weeks later. All patients had renal cell carcinoma with clear cell pathology. Tumors were dissociated mechanically, digested with collagenase/hyaluronidase at 37 degrees C, processed in gentleMACS C tubes, and stored in liquid nitrogen. The QIAamp DNA Blood Mini Kit (Qiagen) was used to prepare genomic DNA for TCR sequencing. Samples were included in the analyses only if all quality control checks were passed.

The starting material was tumor tissue, obtained from a patient whose treatment included radiotherapy and nephrectomy. The chain couples TRBV6-4 to TRBJ2-1, and 8 junctional nucleotides match TRBD1. The clonotype comes from a woman in her 70s with renal cell carcinoma. The DNA reads as follows: TGTGCCAGCAGTGAAGGGACAGGCTCCTACAATGAGCAGTTCTTC. This is translated as CASSEGTGSYNEQFF.